This TCR beta chain was captured in a study of blood T cells in healthy people across ages. Across the whole study: About one barcoded beta molecule was captured per two T cells (by template switching). Study-level findings and limits: Donor CMV status was unknown, possibly confounding expanded clonotype changes. Older individuals had lower TCR beta diversity per million T cells (the decline was roughly linear).

Every donor contributed about 10 milliliters of peripheral blood by blood draw. Combining a sample-barcoded 5' primer with a J-beta primer mix, a second PCR ran for 7 to 11 cycles. TCRdb recomputed calls from the 5' RACE reads with MiXCR, one row per CDR3 protein. The data contain 1.5 million to 2 million distinct CDR3 sequences, 25% to 30% of them singletons. Concerning this clonotype itself: Its specificity is unknown. At one end, the junction sequence differs from germline, possibly due to a read error.

CDR1 is SGHTA and CDR2 is FQGNSA in the germline V gene. The CDR3 is 17 amino acids. The sequence was collected from a woman in her 30s in good health. The chain links TRBV7-2 to TRBJ1-1; 11 bases align to TRBD1. Sequences were obtained from blood. The CDR3 spells CAGSYRDRGISNTEAFF. DNA of the CDR3: TGTGCCGGCAGCTACCGGGACAGGGGGATTTCGAACACTGAAGCTTTCTTT.